A single sample gave rise to the 3 T cell receptor beta chains below, sequenced in a study of blood T cells in healthy people across ages. The second PCR ran roughly 6 to 11 cycles with a sample-barcoded 5' primer and J-beta primers. TCRdb reprocessed the 5' RACE reads via MiXCR and lists one record per CDR3 protein. The sample shows some 790,000 distinct CDR3 sequences, 29% of them seen only once. The sample taken for sequencing was blood. The source is an elderly woman in good health.

This clonotype appeared many times. This CDR3 reads CASSAGQGGAGNQPQHF. As DNA, the CDR3 is TGTGCCAGCAGCGCAGGACAGGGGGGCGCAGGCAATCAGCCCCAGCATTTT. The chain couples TRBV7-2 to TRBJ1-5, with 10 bases matching TRBD1. V was clipped by 5 bases and J by 2 bases; unmatched bases: 9. This CDR3 comprises 17 residues. The germline V gene encodes CDR1 SGHTA and CDR2 FQGNSA.

The chain has TRBV4-1 and TRBJ2-4; weak D call: TRBD1 (8 bases). The J call may be in error: the DNA end matches TRBJ2-5 better. Germline CDR1 MGHRA, CDR2 YSYEKL. The CDR3 runs to 18 residues. The CDR3: CASSQRLDREGDRETQYF. CDR3 nucleotide sequence: TGCGCCAGCAGCCAACGTTTGGACAGGGAGGGTGATCGAGAGACCCAGTACTTC.

There are many counts of this clonotype. This clone may be a read error of a much larger clone one base away. The V call is TRBV12-3 or TRBV12-4, the J call TRBJ2-1; 8 positions agree with TRBD2. With the DNA end fitting TRBJ2-7 better, the J assignment may be wrong. The CDR3 has 15 residues. This chain's CDR3 is CASSRGGTSYNEQYF. The CDR3 nucleotides are TGTGCCAGCAGCCGGGGGGGGACCTCCTACAATGAGCAGTACTTC.